The 22 T cell receptor beta chains below come from one sample, sequenced in a study of CD8 T cells in Susac syndrome. Random hexamers primed reverse transcription of roughly 0.45 to 1 ug RNA. TCRdb re-derived calls from the immunoSEQ multiplex PCR reads in MiXCR, one entry per CDR3 protein. Among about 150,000 distinct CDR3 sequences listed, approximately 95% were seen once. The material sequenced was CD4+ T cells from PBMCs. These receptors were obtained from a human donor with multiple sclerosis.

The V gene is TRBV7-9, the J gene TRBJ1-2; a weak D match, TRBD1 (5 bases). V was trimmed by 6 bases and J by 6 bases, leaving 14 bases between them. This CDR3 region has 13 residues. Per the germline V gene, CDR1 is SEHNR and CDR2 is FQNEAQ (reference sequence). The CDR3 nucleotides are TGTGCCAGCAGTCCAACCCCGGGACATGGCTACACCTTC. Encoded protein: CASSPTPGHGYTF.

The CDR3 sequence is CASSFPPPGQGNSPLHF. The DNA of the CDR3 is TGTGCCAGCAGTTTCCCCCCCCCGGGACAGGGCAATTCACCCCTCCACTTT. V gene TRBV27 combines with J gene TRBJ1-6; 9 positions match TRBD1. J was trimmed by 7 bases and V by 3 bases; bases with no gene match: 10. This CDR3 has 17 amino acids. CDR1 and CDR2 (germline): MNHEY, SMNVEV (reference sequence).

The V call is TRBV28, the J call TRBJ1-2; 8 bases agree with TRBD1. J lost 7 bases, V lost 5 bases, and 6 bases had no gene match. Germline-derived CDR1 and CDR2 are MDHEN and SYDVKM. CDR3 length: 13 residues. CDR3 sequence: CASSARDRSGYTF. CDR3 DNA: TGTGCCAGCAGTGCCCGGGACAGGAGTGGCTACACCTTC.

The CDR3 DNA follows: TGTGCCAGCAGCCCCCGGCTAGCGGGATCCAATGAGCAGTTCTTC. This sequence encodes CASSPRLAGSNEQFF. This chain links TRBV7-3 with TRBJ2-1, with TRBD2 matching 9 bases. V dropped 5 bases and J dropped 6; count of bases not matched to a gene: 8. The CDR3 is 15 residues long. Germline lookup yields CDR1 SGHTA and CDR2 FQGTGA.

The chain recombines TRBV7-2 with TRBJ2-5; D ambiguous. This CDR3 contains 13 residues. V was shortened by 5 bases and J by 1 base, with 8 bases between the two germline ends. CDR1 is SGHTA, CDR2 FQGNSA, per germline. The DNA of the CDR3 is TGTGCCAGCAGCGTGGTGTCCCAAGAGACCCAGTACTTC. It yields the protein CASSVVSQETQYF.

The chain couples TRBV11-2 to TRBJ2-5, with D maybe TRBD2 (6 bases). The CDR3 is made up of 17 amino acids. The germline V gene encodes CDR1 SGHAT and CDR2 FQNNGV. The V gene lost 5 bases and the J gene lost 1 base, with 20 bases spanning the gap. CDR3 coding DNA: TGTGCCAGCAGCCGGACGAGACTAGACTTTTCCCAAGAGACCCAGTACTTC. This translates into CASSRTRLDFSQETQYF.

The chain links TRBV20-1 to TRBJ2-7; no firm D call. The length of the CDR3 is 17 residues. The germline CDR1 and CDR2 sequences are DFQATT and SNEGSKA (reference sequence). V shed 3 bases and J shed 2 bases, with 23 bases lying between them. CDR3: CSASALQNSPRTYEQYF. The CDR3 nucleotides are TGCAGTGCTAGCGCCCTTCAGAACTCCCCGCGGACCTACGAGCAGTACTTC.

This chain links TRBV5-1 with TRBJ2-2; the match to TRBD2 covers 7 bases. The CDR3 has 16 amino acids. CDR1 SGHRS and CDR2 YFSETQ come from the germline V gene. The V and J ends lost 1 base and 2 bases, in that order; junction bases with no gene match: 5. CDR3 coding DNA: TGCGCCAGCAGCTTGTTAACTAGCGCCAACACCGGGGAGCTGTTTTTT. The encoded protein is CASSLLTSANTGELFF.

The rearrangement joins TRBV5-4 to TRBJ1-2; 7 nucleotides align to TRBD1. This CDR3 region has 13 residues. Germline V gives CDR1 SGHNT, CDR2 YYREEE (reference sequence). Unmatched junction bases numbered 10, after V lost 6 bases and J lost 8 bases. The CDR3 coding sequence is TGTGCCAGCAACGACAGGGCCGGGGTGGGCTACACCTTC. Protein: CASNDRAGVGYTF.

V and J are TRBV6-2 or TRBV6-3 and TRBJ1-1; D gene ambiguous. Germline CDR1 and CDR2: MNHEY and SVGEGT. Trimming shortened V by 7 bases and J by 1 base, and 16 bases separated the two germline ends. The CDR3 has 15 amino acids. CDR3 region: CASNSGVLKNTEAFF. In DNA, the CDR3 is TGTGCCAGCAACTCAGGCGTCCTTAAGAACACTGAAGCTTTCTTT.

This clonotype was seen once. V is TRBV4-3 and J is TRBJ1-6; D call uncertain. V lost 0 bases to trimming and J lost 9 bases, with 18 bases between them. CDR3 size: 17 residues. From germline, CDR1 is LGHNA and CDR2 YSLEER. This chain's CDR3 is CASSQDRGFLARSPLHF. The CDR3 DNA follows: TGCGCCAGCAGCCAAGATCGGGGATTCTTAGCTCGTTCACCCCTCCACTTT.

CDR3 sequence: CASSASGRSYNEQFF. CDR3 coding DNA: TGTGCCAGCAGCGCTAGCGGGAGGAGCTACAATGAGCAGTTCTTC. V gene TRBV9 combines with J gene TRBJ2-1; the match to TRBD2 covers 11 bases. With 3 bases clipped from V and 3 bases from J, the junction kept 2 bases outside the gene matches. This CDR3 has 15 amino acids. Germline CDR1 is SGDLS and CDR2 is YYNGEE.

The rearrangement uses TRBV24-1 and TRBJ1-5; 7 bases are a match to TRBD1. From germline, CDR1 is KGHDR and CDR2 SFDVKD. The CDR3 is made up of 14 amino acids. V shed 2 bases, J shed 5 bases, and the junction held 2 bases outside the gene matches. This chain's CDR3 is CATSDWDSYQPQHF. CDR3 DNA sequence: TGTGCCACCAGTGATTGGGACAGTTATCAGCCCCAGCATTTT.

The rearrangement joins TRBV7-2 to TRBJ1-5, with TRBD1 as a possible D gene (5 bases). The CDR3 runs 16 residues. CDR1 and CDR2 from the germline V gene are SGHTA and FQGNSA. Trimming shortened V by 0 bases and J by 4 bases, and 13 bases separated the two germline ends. The CDR3 nucleotides are TGTGCCAGCAGCTTAGCGACGGGGGGGACGAATCAGCCCCAGCATTTT. It yields the protein CASSLATGGTNQPQHF.

This clonotype was found a few times. One junction end disagrees with the germline gene, perhaps due to a read error. The V gene is TRBV5-1, the J gene TRBJ2-3; 8 bases align to TRBD2. The CDR3 contains 15 residues. Germline lookup yields CDR1 SGHRS and CDR2 YFSETQ. CDR3 in DNA: TGTGCCAGCAGCTTAGCGGGAAGGGGCACAGATACGCAGTATTTT. This sequence encodes CASSLAGRGTDTQYF. The whole variable domain, remainder taken from reference TRBV5-1 and TRBJ2-3, is KAGVTQTPRYLIKTRGQQVTLSCSPISGHRSVSWYQQTPGQGLQFLFEYFSETQRNKGNFPGRFSGRQFSNSRSEMNVSTLELGDSALYLCASSLAGRGTDTQYFGPGTRLTVL.

This chain links TRBV29-1 with TRBJ1-4; no clear D gene. Germline CDR1 and CDR2: SQVTM and ANQGSEA. With 8 bases removed from V and 8 bases from J, the gap between germline ends came to 12 bases. The CDR3 runs 11 residues. CDR3 sequence: CSTLTGEKLFF. The CDR3 nucleotides read TGCAGCACCCTGACGGGGGAAAAACTGTTTTTT.

In DNA form, the CDR3 reads TGCGCCAGCAGCTTGGAACCTCGACTAGCCAAAAACATTCAGTACTTC. Translating gives CASSLEPRLAKNIQYF. The V gene is TRBV5-1, the J gene TRBJ2-4; D is unresolved. Germline loops: CDR1 SGHRS, CDR2 YFSETQ. The CDR3 length is 16 residues. V was clipped by 0 bases and J by 0 bases, with 10 bases between them.

The rearrangement uses TRBV27 and TRBJ2-1; TRBD2 is a possible D gene (5 bases). Germline-derived CDR1 and CDR2 are MNHEY and SMNVEV (reference sequence). The length of the CDR3 is 13 residues. V lost 7 bases and J 5 bases, leaving 12 bases between the germline ends. CDR3 nucleotides: TGTGCCAGCACTAGGAGACTAAACAATGAGCAGTTCTTC. Translating it yields CASTRRLNNEQFF.

The chain combines TRBV29-1 with TRBJ1-1, with TRBD1 matching over 7 bases. Germline CDR1 SQVTM, CDR2 ANQGSEA. The CDR3 runs 14 residues. J gave up 4 bases and V 4 bases, and 9 bases lay outside the gene matches. The CDR3 nucleotides are TGCAGCGTTGCCAGGACAGGAGAAGTCACTGAAGCTTTCTTT. As protein: CSVARTGEVTEAFF.

This clonotype was recorded once. The chain carries TRBV4-1 and TRBJ2-7; 7 positions match TRBD1. The CDR3 spans 13 residues. Germline values: CDR1 MGHRA, CDR2 YSYEKL. Losses at the gene ends were 4 bases for V and 3 bases for J; bases not matched to a gene: 3. CDR3 nucleotides: TGCGCCAGCAGCCTGAGGGACAGCTACGAGCAGTACTTC. Amino acid sequence: CASSLRDSYEQYF.

The gene calls are TRBV6-5 and TRBJ2-1, with 8 bases lining up with TRBD2. The CDR3 is made up of 14 amino acids. Germline values: CDR1 MNHEY, CDR2 SVGAGI. V dropped 6 bases and J dropped 7; count of bases not matched to a gene: 8. CDR3 DNA sequence: TGTGCCAGCAGGGAAGCGGGAGCGGTAAATGAGCAGTTCTTC. It specifies CASREAGAVNEQFF.

The rearrangement joins TRBV12-3 or TRBV12-4 to TRBJ2-5; 12 nucleotides match TRBD2. Trimming took 8 bases from V and 5 from J; bases not matched to a gene: 9. The CDR3 consists of 15 residues. The CDR3 DNA sequence: TGTGCCAGCGCACCGACTAGCGGGGGTTTGGAGACCCAGTACTTC. It specifies CASAPTSGGLETQYF.